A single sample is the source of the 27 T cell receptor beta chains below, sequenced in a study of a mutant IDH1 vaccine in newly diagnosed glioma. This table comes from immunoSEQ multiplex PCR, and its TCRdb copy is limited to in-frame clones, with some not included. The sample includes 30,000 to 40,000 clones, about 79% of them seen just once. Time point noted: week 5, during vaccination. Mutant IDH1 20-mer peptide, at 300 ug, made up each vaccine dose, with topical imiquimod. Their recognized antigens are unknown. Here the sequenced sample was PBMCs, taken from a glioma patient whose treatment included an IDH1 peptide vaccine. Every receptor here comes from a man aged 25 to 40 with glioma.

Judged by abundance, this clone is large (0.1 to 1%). CDR3 in DNA: TGTGCCAGCAGAGGAGGAGGGACGGCAGATACGCAGTATTTT. Protein sequence: CASRGGGTADTQYF. The rearrangement links TRBV25-1 to TRBJ2-3; D possibly corresponds to TRBD2 (6 bases). The CDR3 contains 14 residues. The germline V and J ends were trimmed by 6 bases and 4 bases, with 14 bases remaining between them. In germline, CDR1 is MGHDK, CDR2 SYGVNS.

The CDR3 protein is CASSAEGFNQPQHF. CDR3 DNA: TGTGCCAGCAGTGCAGAAGGATTCAATCAGCCCCAGCATTTT. The chain uses TRBV25-1 and TRBJ1-5; D is unresolved. Germline CDR1 reads MGHDK; CDR2 reads SYGVNS. This CDR3 contains 14 residues. V was clipped by 4 bases and J by 3 bases, with 10 bases between them.

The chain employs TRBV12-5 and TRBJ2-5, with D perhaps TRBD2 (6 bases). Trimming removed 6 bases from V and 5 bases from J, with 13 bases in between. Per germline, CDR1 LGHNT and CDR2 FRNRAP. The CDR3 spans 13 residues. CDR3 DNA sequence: TGTGCTAGTGGCCAGACCCGGGGGGAGACCCAGTACTTC. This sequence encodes CASGQTRGETQYF.

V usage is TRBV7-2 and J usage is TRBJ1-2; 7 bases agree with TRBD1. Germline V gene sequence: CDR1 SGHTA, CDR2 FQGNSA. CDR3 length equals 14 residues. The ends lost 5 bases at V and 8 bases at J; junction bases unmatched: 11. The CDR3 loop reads CASSNNQGVIGYTF. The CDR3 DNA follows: TGTGCCAGCAGCAACAATCAGGGGGTTATCGGCTACACCTTC.

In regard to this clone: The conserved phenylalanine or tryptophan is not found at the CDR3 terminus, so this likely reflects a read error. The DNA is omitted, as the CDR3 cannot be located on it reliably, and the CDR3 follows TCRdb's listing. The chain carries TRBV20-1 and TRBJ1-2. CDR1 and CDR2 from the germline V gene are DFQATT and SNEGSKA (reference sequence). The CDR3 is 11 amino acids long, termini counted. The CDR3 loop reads CSATIRDFGFL.

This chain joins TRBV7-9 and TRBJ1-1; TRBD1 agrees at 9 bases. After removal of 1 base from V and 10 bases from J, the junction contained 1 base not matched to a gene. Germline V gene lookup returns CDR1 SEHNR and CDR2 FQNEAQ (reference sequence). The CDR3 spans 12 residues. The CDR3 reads CASSLEDRGAFF. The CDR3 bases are TGTGCCAGCAGCTTAGAGGACAGGGGAGCTTTCTTT.

The CDR3 sequence is CASSTGTAGEQYF. CDR3 DNA: TGTGCCAGCAGTACAGGGACGGCTGGCGAGCAGTACTTC. The chain joins TRBV2 to TRBJ2-7; weak D call: TRBD1 (6 bases). The CDR3 extends over 13 amino acids. Looked up from germline, CDR1 is SNHLY and CDR2 is FYNNEI. The V end lost 5 bases, the J end lost 6 bases, and 14 bases lay between the germline ends.

The CDR3 sequence: CASSEVLDSNQPQHF. The CDR3 DNA is TGTGCCAGCAGTGAAGTGCTCGATAGCAATCAGCCCCAGCATTTT. The chain has TRBV6-1 and TRBJ1-5; the D is unclear. Germline CDR1 and CDR2: MNHNS and SASEGT. V lost 1 base to trimming and J lost 0 bases, with 7 bases between them. The CDR3 has 15 residues.

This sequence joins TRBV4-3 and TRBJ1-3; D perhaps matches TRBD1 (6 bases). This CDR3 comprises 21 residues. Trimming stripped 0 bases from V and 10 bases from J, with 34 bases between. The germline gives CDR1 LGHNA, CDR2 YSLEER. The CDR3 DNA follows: TGCGCCAGCAGCCAAGACCCTTTTGGCAGGGGTGTTGGTGGAGTGGAACGGACCATATATTTT. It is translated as CASSQDPFGRGVGGVERTIYF.

The CDR3 nucleotides are TGCGCCACCCTCAGCTCCCGGGTGCGCACAGATACGCAGTATTTT. Translated: CATLSSRVRTDTQYF. J is TRBJ2-3 and V is TRBV10-2, with D unresolved. CDR3 size: 15 residues. The germline gives CDR1 WSHSY, CDR2 SAAADI. Trimming left V 10 bases short and J 1 base short, with 18 bases between.

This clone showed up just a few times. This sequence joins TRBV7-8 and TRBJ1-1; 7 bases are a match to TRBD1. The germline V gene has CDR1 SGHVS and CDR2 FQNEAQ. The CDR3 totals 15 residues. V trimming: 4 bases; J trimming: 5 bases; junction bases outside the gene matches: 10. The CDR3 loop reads CASSSRQGDGTEAFF. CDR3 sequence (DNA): TGTGCCAGCAGCTCCCGGCAGGGGGACGGGACTGAAGCTTTCTTT.

The CDR3 sequence is CASSLSSRRDSYEQYF. DNA for the CDR3: TGTGCCAGCAGTTTATCCTCCAGGCGGGATTCCTACGAGCAGTACTTC. The V and J genes are TRBV27 and TRBJ2-7; weak D call: TRBD2 (6 bases). Germline CDR1 MNHEY, CDR2 SMNVEV (reference sequence). The CDR3 has 16 residues. Deletions cut 0 bases from V and 1 base from J, with 13 bases between.

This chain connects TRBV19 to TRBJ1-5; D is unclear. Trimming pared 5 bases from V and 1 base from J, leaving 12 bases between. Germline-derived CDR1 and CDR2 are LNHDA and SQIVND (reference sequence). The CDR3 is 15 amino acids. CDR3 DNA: TGTGCCAGTAGTCTAAGAGACGGGAGCAATCAGCCCCAGCATTTT. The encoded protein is CASSLRDGSNQPQHF.

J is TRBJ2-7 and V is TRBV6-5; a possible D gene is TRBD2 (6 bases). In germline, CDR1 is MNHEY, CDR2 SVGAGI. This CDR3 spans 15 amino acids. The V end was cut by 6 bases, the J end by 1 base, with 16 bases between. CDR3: CASSPPGLGSYEQYF. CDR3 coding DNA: TGTGCCAGCAGCCCTCCGGGACTCGGGTCCTACGAGCAGTACTTC.

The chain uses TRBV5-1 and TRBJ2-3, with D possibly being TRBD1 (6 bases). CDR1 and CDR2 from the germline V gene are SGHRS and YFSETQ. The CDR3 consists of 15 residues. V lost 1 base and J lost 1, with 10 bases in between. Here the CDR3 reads CASSLSGDGTDTQYF. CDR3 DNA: TGCGCCAGCAGCTTGTCAGGGGATGGCACAGATACGCAGTATTTT.

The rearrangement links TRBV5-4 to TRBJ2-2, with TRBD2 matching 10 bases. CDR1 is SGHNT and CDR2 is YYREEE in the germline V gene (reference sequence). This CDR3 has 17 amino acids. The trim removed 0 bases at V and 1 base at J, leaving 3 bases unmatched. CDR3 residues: CASSLGLAGVNTGELFF. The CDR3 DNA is TGTGCCAGCAGCTTGGGGCTAGCGGGAGTGAACACCGGGGAGCTGTTTTTT.

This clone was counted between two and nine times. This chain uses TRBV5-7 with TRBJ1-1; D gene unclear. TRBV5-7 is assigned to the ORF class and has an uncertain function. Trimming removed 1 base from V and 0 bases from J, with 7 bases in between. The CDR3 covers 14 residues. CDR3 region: CASSLWILNTEAFF. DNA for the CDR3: TGTGCCAGCAGCTTGTGGATCCTGAACACTGAAGCTTTCTTT.

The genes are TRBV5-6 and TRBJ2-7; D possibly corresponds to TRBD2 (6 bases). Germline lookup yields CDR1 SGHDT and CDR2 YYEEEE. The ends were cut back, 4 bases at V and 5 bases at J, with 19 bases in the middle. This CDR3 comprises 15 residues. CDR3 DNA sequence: TGTGCCAGCAGCCCGACACTGGGGGGTCAGCACGAGCAGTACTTC. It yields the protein CASSPTLGGQHEQYF. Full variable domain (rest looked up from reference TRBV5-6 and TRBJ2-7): DAGVTQSPTHLIKTRGQQVTLRCSPKSGHDTVSWYQQALGQGPQFIFQYYEEEERQRGNFPDRFSGHQFPNYSSELNVNALLLGDSALYLCASSPTLGGQHEQYFGPGTRLTVT.

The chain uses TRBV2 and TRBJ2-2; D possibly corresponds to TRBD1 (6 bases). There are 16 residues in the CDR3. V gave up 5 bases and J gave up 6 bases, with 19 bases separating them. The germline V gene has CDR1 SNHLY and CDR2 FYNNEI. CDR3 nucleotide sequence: TGTGCCAGCAGTTCGGACAGTTTGGTTTTGTCCGGGGAGCTGTTTTTT. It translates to CASSSDSLVLSGELFF.

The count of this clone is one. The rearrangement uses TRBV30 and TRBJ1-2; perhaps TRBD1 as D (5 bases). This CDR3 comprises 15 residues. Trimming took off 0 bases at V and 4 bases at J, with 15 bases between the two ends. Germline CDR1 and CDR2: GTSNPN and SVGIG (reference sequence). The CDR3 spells CAWSVPTGDGYGYTF. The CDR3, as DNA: TGTGCCTGGAGTGTACCGACGGGGGACGGCTATGGCTACACCTTC. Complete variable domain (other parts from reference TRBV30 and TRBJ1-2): SQTIHQWPATLVQPVGSPLSLECTVEGTSNPNLYWYRQAAGRGLQLLFYSVGIGQISSEVPQNLSASRPQDRQFILSSKKLLLSDSGFYLCAWSVPTGDGYGYTFGSGTRLTVV.

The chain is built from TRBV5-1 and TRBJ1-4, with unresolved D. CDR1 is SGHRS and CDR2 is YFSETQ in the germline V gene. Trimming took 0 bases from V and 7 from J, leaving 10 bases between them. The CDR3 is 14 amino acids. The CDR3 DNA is TGCGCCAGCAGCTTGGAAGTAGGGAGTGAAAAACTGTTTTTT. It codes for CASSLEVGSEKLFF.

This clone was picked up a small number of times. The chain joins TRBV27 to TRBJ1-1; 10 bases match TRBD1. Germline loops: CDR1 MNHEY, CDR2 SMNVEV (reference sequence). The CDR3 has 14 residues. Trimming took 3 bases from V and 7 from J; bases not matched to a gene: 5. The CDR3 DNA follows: TGTGCCAGCAGTTTTGGGGACAGGGGAAGTGAAGCTTTCTTT. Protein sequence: CASSFGDRGSEAFF.

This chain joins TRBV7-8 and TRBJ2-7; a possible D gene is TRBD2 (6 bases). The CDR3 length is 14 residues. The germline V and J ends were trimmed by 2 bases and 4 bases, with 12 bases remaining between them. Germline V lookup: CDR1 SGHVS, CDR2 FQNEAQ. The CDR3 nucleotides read TGTGCCAGCAGCTTATGGGGGGAGGATTACGAGCAGTACTTC. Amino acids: CASSLWGEDYEQYF.

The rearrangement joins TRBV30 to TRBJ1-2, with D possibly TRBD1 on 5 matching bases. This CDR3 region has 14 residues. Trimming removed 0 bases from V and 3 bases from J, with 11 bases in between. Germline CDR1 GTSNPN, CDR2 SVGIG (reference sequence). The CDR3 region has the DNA TGTGCCTGGAGTGTAGGCGGGGGGGACTATGGCTACACCTTC. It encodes CAWSVGGGDYGYTF.

The CDR3 spells CASSRVSNEKLFF. The CDR3 DNA sequence: TGTGCCAGCAGCCGCGTCTCTAATGAAAAACTGTTTTTT. V and J are TRBV7-2 and TRBJ1-4; D is ambiguous. The CDR3 covers 13 residues. V lost 5 bases and J lost 3, with 7 bases in between. Germline loops: CDR1 SGHTA, CDR2 FQGNSA.

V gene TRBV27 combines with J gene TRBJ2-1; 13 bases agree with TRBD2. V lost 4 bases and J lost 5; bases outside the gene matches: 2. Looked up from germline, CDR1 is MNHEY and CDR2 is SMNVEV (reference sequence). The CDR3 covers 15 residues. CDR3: CASSSGLAGNNEQFF. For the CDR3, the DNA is TGTGCCAGCAGTTCGGGACTAGCGGGGAACAATGAGCAGTTCTTC.

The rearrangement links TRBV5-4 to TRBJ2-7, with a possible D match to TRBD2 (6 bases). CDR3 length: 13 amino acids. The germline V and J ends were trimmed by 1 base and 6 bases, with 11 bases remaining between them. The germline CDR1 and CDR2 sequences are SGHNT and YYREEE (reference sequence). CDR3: CASSLLVSGEQYF. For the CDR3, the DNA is TGTGCCAGCAGCTTGCTGGTTAGCGGCGAGCAGTACTTC. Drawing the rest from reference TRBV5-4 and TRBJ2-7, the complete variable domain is ETGVTQSPTHLIKTRGQQVTLRCSSQSGHNTVSWYQQALGQGPQFIFQYYREEENGRGNFPPRFSGLQFPNYSSELNVNALELDDSALYLCASSLLVSGEQYFGPGTRLTVT.